Described below is a single T cell receptor beta chain sequence and its context. The sample originates from a study of blood T cell repertoires in COVID-19. The CDR3 has 17 amino acids. The germline V gene encodes CDR1 MDHEN and CDR2 SYDVKM. V was clipped by 3 bases and J by 5 bases; unmatched bases: 14. Sequencing used immunoSEQ multiplex PCR; TCRdb keeps in-frame clones, though not all of them. The repertoire holds roughly 290,000 clones, approximately 85% seen once, with 0.85% to 1% in the top ten. Sequenced material: peripheral blood. The genes are TRBV28 and TRBJ2-3, with 7 bases fitting TRBD1. The TCR sequence derives from a human donor with COVID-19, enrolled during active disease. The donor label of this sample is uncertain. CDR3 region: CASSFARGRRNGDTQYF. In nucleotides, the CDR3 is TGTGCCAGCAGTTTTGCCAGGGGGAGACGCAATGGAGATACGCAGTATTTT.